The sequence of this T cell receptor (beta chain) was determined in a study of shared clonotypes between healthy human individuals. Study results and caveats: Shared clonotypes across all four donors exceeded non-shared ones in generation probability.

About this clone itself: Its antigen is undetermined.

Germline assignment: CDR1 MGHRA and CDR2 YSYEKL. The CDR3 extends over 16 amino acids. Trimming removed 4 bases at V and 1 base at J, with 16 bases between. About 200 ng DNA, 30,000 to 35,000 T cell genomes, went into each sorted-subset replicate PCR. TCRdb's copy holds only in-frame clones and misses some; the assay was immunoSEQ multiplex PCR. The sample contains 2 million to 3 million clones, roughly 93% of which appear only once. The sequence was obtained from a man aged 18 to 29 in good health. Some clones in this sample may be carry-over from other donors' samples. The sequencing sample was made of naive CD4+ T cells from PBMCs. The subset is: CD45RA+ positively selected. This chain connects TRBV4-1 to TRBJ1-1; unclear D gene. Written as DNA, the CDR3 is TGCGCCAGCAGCCCCCGCGACCGACGACAGAACACTGAAGCTTTCTTT. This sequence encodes CASSPRDRRQNTEAFF.